A single TCR beta chain is shown here with its context. These data originate in a study of blood T cell repertoires in COVID-19. Overall study context: COVID-19 samples collected from the United States, Italy and Spain covered acute and convalescent phases. Sources were T cells, B-cell-depleted T cells, or PBMCs; the material itself was cDNA or gDNA.

Source study methods: Nucleated cell number was recorded as an estimate derived from reference gene primer amplification. Method: immunoSEQ multiplex PCR; TCRdb's copy keeps in-frame clones and lacks some. The D gene and trimming were derived from the DNA, and the V and J assignments and clone size from that table. The table includes tens of thousands of clones, 75% to 90% detected once. V lost 9 bases, J lost 4 bases, and 16 bases lay in between. In germline, CDR1 is SNHLY, CDR2 FYNNEI. The CDR3 runs 14 residues. V gene TRBV2 combines with J gene TRBJ1-3; no reliable D call. Material: peripheral blood. This sequence was found in a human donor with active COVID-19. The donor label of this sample is uncertain. CDR3 in DNA: TGTGCCAGTATTCTTGGGGAGTACGGAAACACCATATATTTT. Its protein product is CASILGEYGNTIYF.